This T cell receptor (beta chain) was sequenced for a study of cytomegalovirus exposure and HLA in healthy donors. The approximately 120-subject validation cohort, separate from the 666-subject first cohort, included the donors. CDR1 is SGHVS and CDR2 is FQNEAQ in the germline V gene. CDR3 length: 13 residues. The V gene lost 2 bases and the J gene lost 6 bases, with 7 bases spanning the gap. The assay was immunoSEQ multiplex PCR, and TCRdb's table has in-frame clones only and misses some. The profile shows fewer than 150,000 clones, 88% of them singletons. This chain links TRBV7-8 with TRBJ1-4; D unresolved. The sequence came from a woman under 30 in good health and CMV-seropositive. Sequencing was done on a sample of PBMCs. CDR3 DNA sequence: TGTGCCAGCAGCTTATTCGGGGATGAAAAACTGTTTTTT. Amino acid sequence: CASSLFGDEKLFF.